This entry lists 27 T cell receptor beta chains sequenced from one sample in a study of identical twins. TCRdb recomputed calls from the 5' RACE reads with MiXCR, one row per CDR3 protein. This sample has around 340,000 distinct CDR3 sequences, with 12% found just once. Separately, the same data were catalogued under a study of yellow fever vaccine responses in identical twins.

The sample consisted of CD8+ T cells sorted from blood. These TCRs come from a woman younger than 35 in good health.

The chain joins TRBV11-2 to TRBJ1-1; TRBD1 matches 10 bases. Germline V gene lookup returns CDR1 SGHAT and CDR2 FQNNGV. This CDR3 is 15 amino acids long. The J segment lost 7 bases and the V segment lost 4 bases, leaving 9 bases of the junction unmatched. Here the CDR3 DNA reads TGTGCCAGCAGCTCGACAGGGGGCGACTATTTTGAAGCTTTCTTT. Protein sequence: CASSSTGGDYFEAFF.

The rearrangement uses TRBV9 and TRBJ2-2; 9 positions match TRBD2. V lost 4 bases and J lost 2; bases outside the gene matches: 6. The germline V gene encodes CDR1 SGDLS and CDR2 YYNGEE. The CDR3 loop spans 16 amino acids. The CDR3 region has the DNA TGTGCCAGCAGCTATAGCGGGAGTCCTAACACCGGGGAGCTGTTTTTT. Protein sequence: CASSYSGSPNTGELFF. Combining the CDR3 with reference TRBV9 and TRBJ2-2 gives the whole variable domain DSGVTQTPKHLITATGQRVTLRCSPRSGDLSVYWYQQSLDQGLQFLIQYYNGEERAKGNILERFSAQQFPDLHSELNLSSLELGDSALYFCASSYSGSPNTGELFFGEGSRLTVL.

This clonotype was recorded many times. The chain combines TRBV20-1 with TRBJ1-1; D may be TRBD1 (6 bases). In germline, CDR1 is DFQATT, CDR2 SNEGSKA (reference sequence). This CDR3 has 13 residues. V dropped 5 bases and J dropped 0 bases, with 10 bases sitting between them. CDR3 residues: CSAWTEMNTEAFF. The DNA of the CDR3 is TGCAGTGCTTGGACAGAAATGAACACTGAAGCTTTCTTT.

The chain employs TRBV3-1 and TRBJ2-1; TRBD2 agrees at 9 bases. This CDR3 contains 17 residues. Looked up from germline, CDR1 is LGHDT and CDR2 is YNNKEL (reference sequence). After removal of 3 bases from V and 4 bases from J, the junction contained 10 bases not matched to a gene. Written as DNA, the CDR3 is TGTGCCAGCAGCCACCCCACGGGCGGGGGGGAATACAATGAGCAGTTCTTC. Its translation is CASSHPTGGGEYNEQFF.

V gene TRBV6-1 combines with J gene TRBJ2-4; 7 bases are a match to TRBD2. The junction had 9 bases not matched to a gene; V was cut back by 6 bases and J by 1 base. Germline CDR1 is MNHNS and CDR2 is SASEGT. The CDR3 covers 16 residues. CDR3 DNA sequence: TGTGCCAGCAGGACTGTCCGGGAGGTTGCCAAAAACATTCAGTACTTC. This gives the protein CASRTVREVAKNIQYF.

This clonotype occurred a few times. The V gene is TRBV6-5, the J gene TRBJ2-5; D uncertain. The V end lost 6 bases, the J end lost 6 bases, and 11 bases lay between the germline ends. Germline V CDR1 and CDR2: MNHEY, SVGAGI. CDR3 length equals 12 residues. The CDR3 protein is CASRETEKTQYF. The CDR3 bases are TGTGCCAGCAGGGAAACTGAGAAGACCCAGTACTTC.

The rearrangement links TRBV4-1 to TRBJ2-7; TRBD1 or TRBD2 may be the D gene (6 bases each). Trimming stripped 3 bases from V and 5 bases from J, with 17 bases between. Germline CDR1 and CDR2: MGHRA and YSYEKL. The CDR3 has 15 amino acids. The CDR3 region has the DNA TGCGCCAGCAGCCAGGGCGGCAGGGGCGGGGACGAGCAGTACTTC. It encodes CASSQGGRGGDEQYF.

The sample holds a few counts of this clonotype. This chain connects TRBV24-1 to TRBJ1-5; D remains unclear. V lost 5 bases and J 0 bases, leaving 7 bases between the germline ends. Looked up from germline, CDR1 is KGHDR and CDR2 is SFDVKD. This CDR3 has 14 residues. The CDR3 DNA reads TGTGCCACCAGTGGGAGGGTTAGCAATCAGCCCCAGCATTTT. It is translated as CATSGRVSNQPQHF.

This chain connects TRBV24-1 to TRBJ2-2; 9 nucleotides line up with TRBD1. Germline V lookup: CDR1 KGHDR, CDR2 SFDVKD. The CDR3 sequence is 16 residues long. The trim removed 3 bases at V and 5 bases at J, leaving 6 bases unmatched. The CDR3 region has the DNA TGTGCCACCAGTGATGTCCGAGACAGGGGGACCGGGGAGCTGTTTTTT. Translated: CATSDVRDRGTGELFF.

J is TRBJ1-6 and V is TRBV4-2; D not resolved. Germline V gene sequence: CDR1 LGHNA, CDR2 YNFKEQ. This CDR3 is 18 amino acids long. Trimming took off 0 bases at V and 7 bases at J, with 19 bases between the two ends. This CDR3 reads CASSQDNPVQPINSPLHF. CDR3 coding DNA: TGTGCCAGCAGCCAAGACAACCCCGTCCAGCCCATCAATTCACCCCTCCACTTT.

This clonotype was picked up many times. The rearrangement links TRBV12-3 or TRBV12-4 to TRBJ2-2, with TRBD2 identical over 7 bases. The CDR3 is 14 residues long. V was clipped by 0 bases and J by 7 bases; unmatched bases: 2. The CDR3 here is CASSLAGGIGELFF. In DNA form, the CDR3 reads TGTGCCAGCAGTTTAGCCGGGGGGATCGGGGAGCTGTTTTTT.

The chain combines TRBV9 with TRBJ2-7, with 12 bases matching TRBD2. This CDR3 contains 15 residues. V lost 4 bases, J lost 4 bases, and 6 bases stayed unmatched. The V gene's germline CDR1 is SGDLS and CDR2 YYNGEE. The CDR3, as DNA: TGTGCCAGCAGCCCACGGACTAGCGGGGTTTACGAGCAGTACTTC. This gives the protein CASSPRTSGVYEQYF.

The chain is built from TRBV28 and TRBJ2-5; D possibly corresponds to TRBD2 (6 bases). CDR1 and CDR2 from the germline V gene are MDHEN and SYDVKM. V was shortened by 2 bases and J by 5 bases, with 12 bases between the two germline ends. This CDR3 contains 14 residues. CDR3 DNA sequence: TGTGCCAGCAGTTTAAAGACGGGGAGGGAGACCCAGTACTTC. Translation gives CASSLKTGRETQYF. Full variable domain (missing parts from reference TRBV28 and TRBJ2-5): DVKVTQSSRYLVKRTGEKVFLECVQDMDHENMFWYRQDPGLGLRLIYFSYDVKMKEKGDIPEGYSVSREKKERFSLILESASTNQTSMYLCASSLKTGRETQYFGPGTRLLVL.

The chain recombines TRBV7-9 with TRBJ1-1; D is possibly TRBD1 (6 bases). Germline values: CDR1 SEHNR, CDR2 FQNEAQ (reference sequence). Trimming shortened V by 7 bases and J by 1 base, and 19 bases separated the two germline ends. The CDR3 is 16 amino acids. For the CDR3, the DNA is TGTGCCAGCAACCGCCTTGACAGGTCCCCGAACACTGAAGCTTTCTTT. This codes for CASNRLDRSPNTEAFF.

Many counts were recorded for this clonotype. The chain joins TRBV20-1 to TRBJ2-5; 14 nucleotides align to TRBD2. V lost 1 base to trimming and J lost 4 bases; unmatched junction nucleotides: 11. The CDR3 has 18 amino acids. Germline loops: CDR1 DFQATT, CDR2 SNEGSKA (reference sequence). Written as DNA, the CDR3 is TGCAGTGCTAGAGTGCTCAGGACTAGCGGGGGGCCGCTAGAGACCCAGTACTTC. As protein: CSARVLRTSGGPLETQYF.

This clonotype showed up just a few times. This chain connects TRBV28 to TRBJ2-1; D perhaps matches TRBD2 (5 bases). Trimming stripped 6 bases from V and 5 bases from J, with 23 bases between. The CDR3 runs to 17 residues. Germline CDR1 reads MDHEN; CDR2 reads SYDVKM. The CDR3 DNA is TGTGCCAGCAGCCACCCCGCTGGGGTTAGCGAGAACAATGAGCAGTTCTTC. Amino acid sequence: CASSHPAGVSENNEQFF.

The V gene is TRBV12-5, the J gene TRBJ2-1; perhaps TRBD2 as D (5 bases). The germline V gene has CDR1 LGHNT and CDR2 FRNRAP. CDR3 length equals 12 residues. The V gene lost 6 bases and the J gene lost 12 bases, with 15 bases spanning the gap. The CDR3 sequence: CASGTSTSVQFF. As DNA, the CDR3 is TGTGCTAGTGGGACGTCTACTAGTGTGCAGTTCTTC.

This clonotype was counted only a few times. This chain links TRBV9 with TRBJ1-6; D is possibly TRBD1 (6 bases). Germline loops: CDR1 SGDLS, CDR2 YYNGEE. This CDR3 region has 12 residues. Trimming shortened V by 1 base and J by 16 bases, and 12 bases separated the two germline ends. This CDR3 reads CASSVLAGDLHF. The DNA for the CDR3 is TGTGCCAGCAGCGTACTGGCAGGGGATCTCCACTTT.

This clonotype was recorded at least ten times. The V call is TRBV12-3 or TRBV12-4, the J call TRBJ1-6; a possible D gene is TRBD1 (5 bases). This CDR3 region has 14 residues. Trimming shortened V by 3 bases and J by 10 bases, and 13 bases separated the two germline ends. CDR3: CASSFGGEGSPLHF. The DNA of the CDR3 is TGTGCCAGCAGTTTTGGGGGGGAGGGCTCACCCCTCCACTTT.

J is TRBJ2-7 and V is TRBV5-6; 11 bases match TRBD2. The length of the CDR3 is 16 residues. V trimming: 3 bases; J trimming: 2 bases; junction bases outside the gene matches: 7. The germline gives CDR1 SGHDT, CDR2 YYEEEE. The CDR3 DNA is TGTGCCAGCAGCTCACCGACTAGCGGGACAACCTACGAGCAGTACTTC. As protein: CASSSPTSGTTYEQYF. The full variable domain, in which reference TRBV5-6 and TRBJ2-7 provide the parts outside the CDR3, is DAGVTQSPTHLIKTRGQQVTLRCSPKSGHDTVSWYQQALGQGPQFIFQYYEEEERQRGNFPDRFSGHQFPNYSSELNVNALLLGDSALYLCASSSPTSGTTYEQYFGPGTRLTVT.

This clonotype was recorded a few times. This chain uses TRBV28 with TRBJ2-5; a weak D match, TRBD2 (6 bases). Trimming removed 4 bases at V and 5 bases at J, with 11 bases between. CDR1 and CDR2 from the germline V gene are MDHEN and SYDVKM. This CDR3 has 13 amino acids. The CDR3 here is CASSWVGGETQYF. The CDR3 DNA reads TGTGCCAGCAGTTGGGTAGGAGGGGAGACCCAGTACTTC.

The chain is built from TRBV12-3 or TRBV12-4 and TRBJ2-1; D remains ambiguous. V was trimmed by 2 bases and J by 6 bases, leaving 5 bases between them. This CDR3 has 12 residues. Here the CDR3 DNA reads TGTGCCAGCAGTTTAAGTATCAATGAGCAGTTCTTC. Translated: CASSLSINEQFF.

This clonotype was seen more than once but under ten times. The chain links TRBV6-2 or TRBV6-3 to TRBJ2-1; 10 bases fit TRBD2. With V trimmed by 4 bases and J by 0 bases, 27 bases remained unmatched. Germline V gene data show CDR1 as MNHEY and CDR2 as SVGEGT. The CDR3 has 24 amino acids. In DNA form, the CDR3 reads TGTGCCAGCAGTTCCGAGGGAGCGGGAGGGCCCTCCGGGGTTAGGATCCGCTCCTACAATGAGCAGTTCTTC. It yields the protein CASSSEGAGGPSGVRIRSYNEQFF.

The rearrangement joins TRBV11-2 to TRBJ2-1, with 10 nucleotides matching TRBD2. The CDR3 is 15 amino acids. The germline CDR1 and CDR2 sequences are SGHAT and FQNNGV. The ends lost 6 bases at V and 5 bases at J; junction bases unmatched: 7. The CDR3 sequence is CASRQLAGRNNEQFF. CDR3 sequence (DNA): TGTGCCAGCAGACAACTAGCGGGACGGAACAATGAGCAGTTCTTC.

The CDR3 DNA sequence: TGTGCCACCTTAGATGGGGGGACGGCTGAAGCTTTCTTT. Encoded protein: CATLDGGTAEAFF. The chain links TRBV27 to TRBJ1-1; possibly TRBD1 for D (5 bases). Germline values: CDR1 MNHEY, CDR2 SMNVEV (reference sequence). The CDR3 is 13 residues long. V lost 10 bases and J 6 bases, leaving 18 bases between the germline ends.

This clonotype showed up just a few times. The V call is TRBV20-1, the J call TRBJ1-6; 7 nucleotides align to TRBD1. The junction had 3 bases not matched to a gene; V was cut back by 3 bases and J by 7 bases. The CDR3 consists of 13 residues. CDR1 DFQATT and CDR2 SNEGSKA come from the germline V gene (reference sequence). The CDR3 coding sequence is TGCAGTGCTAGTCCCAGGGGGAATTCACCCCTCCACTTT. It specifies CSASPRGNSPLHF.

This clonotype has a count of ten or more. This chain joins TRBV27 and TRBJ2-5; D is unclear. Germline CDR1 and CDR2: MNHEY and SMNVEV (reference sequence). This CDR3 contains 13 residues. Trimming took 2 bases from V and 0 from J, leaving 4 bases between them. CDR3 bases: TGTGCCAGCAGTTTAGCGGACCAAGAGACCCAGTACTTC. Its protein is CASSLADQETQYF.